One and the same sample provided the 7 T cell receptor beta chains below, sequenced in a study of regulatory T cells in long-lasting Graves disease. The sample's time point: newly diagnosed GD, antithyroid drugs for less than 3 months. After RNA was extracted from PBMCs, the TCR library was made from it. To make TCR beta libraries, researchers used iRepertoire HTBI primers and Arm-PCR of CDR3 regions. TCRdb re-called the multiplex PCR reads with MiXCR, one entry per CDR3 protein. The table lists around 420,000 distinct CDR3 sequences, roughly 15% of them singletons. The data were also submitted as part of a second study, on T cells in Graves' hyperthyroidism and ophthalmopathy.

The sample in question was peripheral blood mononuclear cells (PBMCs), obtained at new diagnosis, from a patient treated with antithyroid drugs. The receptors come from a woman aged 40 to 50 with Graves disease.

This rearrangement joins TRBV7-8 to TRBJ2-5; D remains unclear. The CDR3 sequence is 13 residues long. From germline, CDR1 is SGHVS and CDR2 FQNEAQ. Trimming took off 4 bases at V and 1 base at J, with 7 bases between the two ends. Here the CDR3 DNA reads TGTGCCAGCAGCTCGGAAGGCCAAGAGACCCAGTACTTC. Amino acids: CASSSEGQETQYF.

CDR3 DNA sequence: TGCGCCAGCAGCTCCCTTCTAGAGGACCTTTACAATGAGCAGTTCTTC. Residues: CASSSLLEDLYNEQFF. The chain recombines TRBV5-1 with TRBJ2-1; D gene ambiguous. Trimming stripped 3 bases from V and 4 bases from J, with 17 bases between. The CDR3 totals 16 residues. The V gene's germline CDR1 is SGHRS and CDR2 YFSETQ.

The sample holds many counts of this clonotype. A much larger clonotype is one base distant, so this may be a read error. The chain employs TRBV12-3 or TRBV12-4 and TRBJ2-3; D might be TRBD2 (5 bases). V shed 6 bases and J shed 4 bases, with 14 bases lying between them. CDR3 length: 14 amino acids. CDR3 nucleotide sequence: TGTGCCAGCAGCACCGAAGCGGTGGCAGATACGCAGTATTTT. Amino acid sequence: CASSTEAVADTQYF.

This clonotype was seen ten or more times. J is TRBJ2-7 and V is TRBV28; 10 bases match TRBD2. CDR3 length: 15 amino acids. The germline gives CDR1 MDHEN, CDR2 SYDVKM. V shed 10 bases, J shed 5 bases, and the junction held 14 bases outside the gene matches. CDR3: CATVDISGRADEQYF. In DNA form, the CDR3 reads TGTGCCACCGTTGATATAAGCGGGAGGGCCGACGAGCAGTACTTC.

The J gene is TRBJ1-3, the V gene TRBV7-3; no definite D call. The CDR3 runs to 13 residues. Trimming shortened V by 4 bases and J by 2 bases, and 6 bases separated the two germline ends. The germline V gene encodes CDR1 SGHTA and CDR2 FQGTGA. The CDR3 nucleotides are TGTGCCAGCAGCTCAGTTGCTGGAAACACCATATATTTT. Amino acid sequence: CASSSVAGNTIYF.

Concerning this clonotype itself: A much more abundant neighbour one base away suggests this may be a read error. The chain has TRBV6-1 and TRBJ1-5, with D tentatively TRBD1 (5 bases). The CDR3 is made up of 18 amino acids. Per germline, CDR1 MNHNS and CDR2 SASEGT. Trimming removed 7 bases at V and 0 bases at J, with 22 bases between. The CDR3 bases are TGTGCCAGCACCTCAGCGGGGATAGGGGCCCCTAGCAATCAGCCCCAGCATTTT. The encoded protein is CASTSAGIGAPSNQPQHF.

The chain combines TRBV30 with TRBJ2-2, with TRBD2 identical over 7 bases. CDR3 length equals 15 residues. J was trimmed by 7 bases and V by 1 base; bases with no gene match: 9. From germline, CDR1 is GTSNPN and CDR2 SVGIG (reference sequence). CDR3 amino acids: CAWSGPTGRGGELFF. CDR3 bases: TGTGCCTGGAGTGGCCCAACGGGGAGGGGCGGGGAGCTGTTTTTT.